What follows describes a single TCR beta chain. The data derive from a study of blood T cell repertoires in COVID-19. Assignments of participants to cohorts depended upon their own reported clinical history. Recovered participants had two consecutive negative NP/OP PCR tests, healthcare professional clearance, or symptom resolution. Assay: immunoSEQ multiplex PCR; the TCRdb copy retains only in-frame clones and omits some. In the table there are some 340,000 clones, around 86% of which are singletons. Sequenced material: PBMCs or T cells enriched from blood (not recorded which). The sequence came from a woman in her 50s who had recovered from COVID-19.

CDR3 region: CASSQVPGERHYGYTF. The CDR3 DNA reads as TGCGCCAGCAGCCAAGTTCCGGGGGAAAGGCACTATGGCTACACCTTC. The chain couples TRBV4-1 to TRBJ1-2, with D perhaps TRBD1 (5 bases). The CDR3 length is 16 residues. From germline, CDR1 is MGHRA and CDR2 YSYEKL. V dropped 1 base and J dropped 3 bases, with 15 bases sitting between them.